This is a list of T cell receptor beta chains from one sample in a study of Ad26.COV2.S vaccination and SARS-CoV-2 variants. Sequencing was performed with immunoSEQ multiplex PCR; in TCRdb, only in-frame clones are kept and a portion is missing. Of about 350,000 clones in the sample, 92% were seen once. Sequencing used peripheral blood, obtained after recovery from COVID-19. Receptor source: a human donor who had recovered from COVID-19. CDR3s include the opening cysteine and the closing phenylalanine or tryptophan. D genes are given only for firm matches. Part of the rows lack a size; the others show once, few, many or a class for expanded clones.

D	size	V	J	CDR3	DNA
-	-	TRBV24-1	TRBJ2-1	CATSDSGVSSYNEQFF	TGTGCCACCAGTGATTCAGGGGTGAGCTCCTACAATGAGCAGTTCTTC
TRBD1	-	TRBV5-6	TRBJ1-5	CASSFSDRDQPQHF	TGTGCCAGCAGCTTTTCGGACAGGGATCAGCCCCAGCATTTT
TRBD1	-	TRBV7-9	TRBJ2-3	CASSRGTGGVSSDTQYF	TGTGCCAGCAGCCGAGGGACAGGGGGCGTCTCGTCCGATACGCAGTATTTT
TRBD2	-	TRBV4-2	TRBJ2-3	CASSQDSSGGSTDTQYF	TGTGCCAGCAGCCAAGATTCCAGCGGGGGGAGCACAGATACGCAGTATTTT
-	-	TRBV24-1	TRBJ1-1	CATSDAGTPPEAFF	TGTGCCACCAGTGATGCCGGGACACCCCCTGAAGCTTTCTTT
TRBD1	once	TRBV27	TRBJ2-6	CASSSRDRGHSGANVLTF	TGTGCCAGCAGTAGCCGGGACAGGGGGCACAGTGGGGCCAACGTCCTGACTTTC
-	-	TRBV6-5	TRBJ1-2	CASSYSPKGGYTF	TGTGCCAGCAGTTACAGTCCTAAAGGCGGCTACACCTTC
TRBD2	-	TRBV6-6	TRBJ2-2	CASSPISGTSGGADTGELFF	TGTGCCAGCAGCCCCATTTCCGGGACTAGCGGGGGGGCCGACACCGGGGAGCTGTTTTTT
-	-	TRBV2	TRBJ1-2	CASTLGRGSYGYTF	TGTGCCAGCACTTTGGGCAGGGGTTCCTATGGCTACACCTTC
-	-	TRBV21-1	TRBJ2-4	CASSKAADKNIQYF	TGTGCCAGCAGCAAAGCGGCAGATAAAAACATTCAGTACTTC
-	-	TRBV7-9	TRBJ1-1	CASSPRRGLLNTEAFF	TGTGCCAGCAGCCCCCGCCGGGGACTATTGAACACTGAAGCTTTCTTT
TRBD1	-	TRBV2	TRBJ1-1	CASSLNEQGAAFF	TGTGCCAGCAGCCTGAATGAACAGGGGGCAGCTTTCTTT
TRBD1	-	TRBV3-1/TRBV3-2	TRBJ1-4	CASSQTGVGEKLFF	TGTGCCAGCAGCCAAACAGGGGTGGGGGAAAAACTGTTTTTT
TRBD1	-	TRBV11-2	TRBJ1-2	CASSLGGQANYGYTF	TGTGCCAGCAGCTTAGGGGGACAGGCCAACTATGGCTACACCTTC
TRBD1	-	TRBV6-1	TRBJ1-5	CASSERTGGSNQPQHF	TGTGCCAGCAGTGAACGGACAGGTGGTAGCAATCAGCCCCAGCATTTT
-	-	TRBV19	TRBJ1-2	CASRTGPYGGYTF	TGTGCCAGTAGAACAGGGCCCTATGGTGGCTACACCTTC
-	-	TRBV7-6	TRBJ1-2	CASSLQYGYTF	TGTGCCAGCAGCTTACAGTATGGCTACACCTTC